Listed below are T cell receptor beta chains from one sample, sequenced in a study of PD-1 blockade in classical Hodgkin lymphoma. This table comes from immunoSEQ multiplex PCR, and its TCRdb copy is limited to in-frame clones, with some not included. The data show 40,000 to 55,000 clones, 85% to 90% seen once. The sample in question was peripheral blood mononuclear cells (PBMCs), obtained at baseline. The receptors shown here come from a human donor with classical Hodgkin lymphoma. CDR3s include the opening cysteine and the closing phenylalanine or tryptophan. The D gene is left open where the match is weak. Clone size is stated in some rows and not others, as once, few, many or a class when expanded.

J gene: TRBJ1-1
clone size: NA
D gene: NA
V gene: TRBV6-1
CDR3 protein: CASSPNKRAMEAFF
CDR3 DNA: TGTGCCAGCAGCCCAAATAAACGAGCTATGGAAGCTTTCTTT

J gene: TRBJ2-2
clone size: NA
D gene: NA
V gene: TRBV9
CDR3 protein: CASSAQGFAVNTGELFF
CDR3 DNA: TGTGCCAGCAGCGCCCAGGGTTTTGCGGTGAACACCGGGGAGCTGTTTTTT

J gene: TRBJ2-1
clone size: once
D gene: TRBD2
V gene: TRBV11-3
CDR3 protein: CASSTGTSAYNEQFF
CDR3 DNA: TGTGCCAGCAGCACCGGGACTAGCGCCTACAATGAGCAGTTCTTC

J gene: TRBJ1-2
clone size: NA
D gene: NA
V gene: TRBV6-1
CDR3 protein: CASSDSPAGLGYTF
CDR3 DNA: TGTGCCAGCAGCGATTCCCCTGCAGGGTTAGGCTACACCTTC

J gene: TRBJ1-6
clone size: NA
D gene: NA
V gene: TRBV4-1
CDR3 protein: CASSQDGAQIISPLHF
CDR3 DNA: TGCGCCAGCAGCCAAGATGGGGCCCAAATAATTTCACCCCTCCACTTT

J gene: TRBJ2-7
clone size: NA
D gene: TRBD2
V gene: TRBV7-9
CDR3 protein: CASSARGSGDSYEQYF
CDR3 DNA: TGTGCCAGCAGCGCCCGTGGTAGCGGGGACTCCTACGAGCAGTACTTC

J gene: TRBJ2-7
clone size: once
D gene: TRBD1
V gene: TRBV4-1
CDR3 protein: CASSLRAGQDSGKTYEQYF
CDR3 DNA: TGCGCCAGCAGCCTTCGAGCTGGACAGGATAGTGGAAAAACCTACGAGCAGTACTTC

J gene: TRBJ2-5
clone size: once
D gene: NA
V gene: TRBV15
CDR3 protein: CATSRAGPQETQYF
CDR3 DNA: TGTGCCACCAGCAGAGCAGGTCCCCAAGAGACCCAGTACTTC

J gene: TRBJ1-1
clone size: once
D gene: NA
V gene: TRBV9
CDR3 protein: CASSTQDILNTEAFF
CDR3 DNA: TGTGCCAGCAGCACCCAGGACATTTTGAACACTGAAGCTTTCTTT

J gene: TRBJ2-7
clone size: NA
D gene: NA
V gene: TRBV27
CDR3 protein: CASSSPGTQQYF
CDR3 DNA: TGTGCCAGCAGTTCACCCGGGACCCAGCAGTACTTC

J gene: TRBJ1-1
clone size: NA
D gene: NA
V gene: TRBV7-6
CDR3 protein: CASSLAPGRGTEAFF
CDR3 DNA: TGTGCCAGCAGCTTAGCGCCAGGGCGAGGCACTGAAGCTTTCTTT

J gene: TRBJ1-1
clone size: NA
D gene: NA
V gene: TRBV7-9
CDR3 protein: CASSLELTLNTEAFF
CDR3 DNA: TGTGCCAGCAGCTTAGAGCTTACGCTGAACACTGAAGCTTTCTTT

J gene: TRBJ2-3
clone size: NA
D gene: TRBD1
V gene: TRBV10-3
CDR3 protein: CAISEGQGVTDTQYF
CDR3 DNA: TGTGCCATCAGTGAGGGACAGGGAGTCACAGATACGCAGTATTTT

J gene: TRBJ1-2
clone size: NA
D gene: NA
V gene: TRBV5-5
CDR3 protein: CASSPGGAPNYGYTF
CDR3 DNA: TGTGCCAGCAGCCCCGGGGGAGCCCCTAACTATGGCTACACCTTC

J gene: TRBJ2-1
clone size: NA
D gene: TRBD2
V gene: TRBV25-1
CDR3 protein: CASSEARLASQFF
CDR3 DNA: TGTGCCAGCAGTGAAGCCCGACTAGCGAGCCAGTTCTTC

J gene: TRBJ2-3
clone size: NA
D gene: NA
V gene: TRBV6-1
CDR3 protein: CASSEAVSRGDTQYF
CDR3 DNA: TGTGCCAGCAGTGAAGCGGTATCACGGGGAGATACGCAGTATTTT

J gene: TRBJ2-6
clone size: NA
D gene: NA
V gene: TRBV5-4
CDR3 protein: CASSLDPGVPGANVLTF
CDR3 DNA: TGTGCCAGCAGCTTGGACCCCGGGGTCCCTGGGGCCAACGTCCTGACTTTC

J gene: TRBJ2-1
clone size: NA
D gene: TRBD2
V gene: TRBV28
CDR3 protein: CASSTRLAGGYNEQFF
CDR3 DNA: TGTGCCAGCAGTACCCGGTTAGCGGGAGGGTACAATGAGCAGTTCTTC

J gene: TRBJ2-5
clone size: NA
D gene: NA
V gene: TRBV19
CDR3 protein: CASSIGGRVRETQYF
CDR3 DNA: TGTGCCAGTAGTATCGGAGGCAGGGTAAGAGAGACCCAGTACTTC

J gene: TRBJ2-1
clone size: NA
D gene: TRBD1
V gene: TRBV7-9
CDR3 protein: CATHRTGIGDDNEQFF
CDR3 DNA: TGTGCCACCCATCGGACAGGGATCGGGGACGACAATGAGCAGTTCTTC

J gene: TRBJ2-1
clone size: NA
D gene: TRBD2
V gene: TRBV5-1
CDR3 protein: CASSPSSGGGGYNEQFF
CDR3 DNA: TGCGCCAGCAGCCCCTCCAGCGGGGGGGGTGGGTACAATGAGCAGTTCTTC

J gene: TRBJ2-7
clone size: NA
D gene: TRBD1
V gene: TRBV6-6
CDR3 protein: CASSYSGTASYEQYF
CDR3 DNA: TGTGCCAGCAGTTACTCGGGGACAGCCTCCTACGAGCAGTACTTC

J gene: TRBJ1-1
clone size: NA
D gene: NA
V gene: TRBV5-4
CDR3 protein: CASSLATEAFF
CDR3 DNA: TGTGCCAGCAGCTTGGCCACTGAAGCTTTCTTT

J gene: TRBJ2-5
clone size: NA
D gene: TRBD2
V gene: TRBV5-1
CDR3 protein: CASSSRRGGRWQETQYF
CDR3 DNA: TGCGCCAGCAGCTCCAGGCGGGGGGGCCGGTGGCAAGAGACCCAGTACTTC

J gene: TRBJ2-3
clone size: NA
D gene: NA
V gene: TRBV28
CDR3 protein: CASSLLGGTSTDTQYF
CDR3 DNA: TGTGCCAGCAGTTTATTGGGAGGCACTAGCACAGATACGCAGTATTTT

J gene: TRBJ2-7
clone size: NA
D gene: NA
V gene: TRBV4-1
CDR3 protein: CASSQGPQGLIEQYF
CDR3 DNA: TGCGCCAGCAGCCAAGGCCCCCAGGGCTTGATCGAGCAGTACTTC

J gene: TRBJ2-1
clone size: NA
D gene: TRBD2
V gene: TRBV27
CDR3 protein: CASTSAGGPHNEQFF
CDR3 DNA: TGTGCCAGCACGTCGGCGGGGGGGCCGCACAATGAGCAGTTCTTC

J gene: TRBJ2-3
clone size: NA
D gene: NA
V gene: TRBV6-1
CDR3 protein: CASHTGAAGDTQYF
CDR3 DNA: TGTGCCAGTCATACTGGTGCTGCGGGGGATACGCAGTATTTT

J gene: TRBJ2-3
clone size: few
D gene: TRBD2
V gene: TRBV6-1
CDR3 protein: CASSELAGGADTQYF
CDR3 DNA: TGTGCCAGCAGCGAACTAGCGGGAGGCGCAGATACGCAGTATTTT

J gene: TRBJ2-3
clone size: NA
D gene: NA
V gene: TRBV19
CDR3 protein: CASSPGTHTDTQYF
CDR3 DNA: TGTGCCAGTAGTCCCGGGACTCACACAGATACGCAGTATTTT

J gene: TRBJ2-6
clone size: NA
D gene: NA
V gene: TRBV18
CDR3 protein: CASSPASPMTLSGANVLTF
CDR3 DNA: TGTGCCAGCTCACCAGCATCACCGATGACCCTCTCTGGGGCCAACGTCCTGACTTTC

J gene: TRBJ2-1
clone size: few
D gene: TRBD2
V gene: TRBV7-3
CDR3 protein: CASSSAGSSYNEQFF
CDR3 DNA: TGTGCCAGCAGCTCAGCGGGGAGCTCCTACAATGAGCAGTTCTTC

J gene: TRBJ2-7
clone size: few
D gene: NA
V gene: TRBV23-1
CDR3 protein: CASSTTGGPETYEQYF
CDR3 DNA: TGCGCCAGCAGTACTACCGGCGGACCGGAGACATACGAGCAGTACTTC